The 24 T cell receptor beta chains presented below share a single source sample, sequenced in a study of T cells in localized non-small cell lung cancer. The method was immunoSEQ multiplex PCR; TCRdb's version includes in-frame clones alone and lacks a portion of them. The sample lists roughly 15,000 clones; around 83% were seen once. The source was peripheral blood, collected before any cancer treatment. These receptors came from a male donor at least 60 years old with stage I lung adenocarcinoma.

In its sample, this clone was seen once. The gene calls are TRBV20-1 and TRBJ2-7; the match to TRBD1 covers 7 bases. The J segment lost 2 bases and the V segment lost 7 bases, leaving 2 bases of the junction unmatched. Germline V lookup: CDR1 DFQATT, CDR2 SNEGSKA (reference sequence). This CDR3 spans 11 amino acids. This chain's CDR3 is CSEQGAYEQYF. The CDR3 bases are TGCAGTGAGCAGGGGGCCTACGAGCAGTACTTC.

The CDR3 DNA reads as TGTGCCAGCAGCCCTGACCCGGGACGGCTGAAGGCTGAAGCTTTCTTT. Its protein product is CASSPDPGRLKAEAFF. The rearrangement joins TRBV7-2 to TRBJ1-1; TRBD1 is a possible D gene (5 bases). Germline V gene lookup returns CDR1 SGHTA and CDR2 FQGNSA. CDR3 size: 16 residues. With 5 bases removed from V and 6 bases from J, the gap between germline ends came to 22 bases.

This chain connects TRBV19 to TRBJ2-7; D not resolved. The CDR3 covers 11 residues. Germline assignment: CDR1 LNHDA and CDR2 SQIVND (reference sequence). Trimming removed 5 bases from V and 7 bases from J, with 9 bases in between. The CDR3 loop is CASSSRLEQYF. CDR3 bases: TGTGCCAGTAGTTCCCGTTTAGAGCAGTACTTC.

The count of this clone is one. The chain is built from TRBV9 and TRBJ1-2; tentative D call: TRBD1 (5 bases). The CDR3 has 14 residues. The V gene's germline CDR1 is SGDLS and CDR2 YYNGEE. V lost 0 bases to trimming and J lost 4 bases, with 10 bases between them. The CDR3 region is CASSVDQGIYGYTF. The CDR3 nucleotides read TGTGCCAGCAGCGTAGACCAGGGAATCTATGGCTACACCTTC.

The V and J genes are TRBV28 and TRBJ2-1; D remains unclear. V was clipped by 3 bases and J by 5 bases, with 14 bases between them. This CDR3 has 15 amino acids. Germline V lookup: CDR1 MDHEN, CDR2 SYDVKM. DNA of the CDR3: TGTGCCAGCAGTTTGACACAGCCTACCGACAATGAGCAGTTCTTC. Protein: CASSLTQPTDNEQFF.

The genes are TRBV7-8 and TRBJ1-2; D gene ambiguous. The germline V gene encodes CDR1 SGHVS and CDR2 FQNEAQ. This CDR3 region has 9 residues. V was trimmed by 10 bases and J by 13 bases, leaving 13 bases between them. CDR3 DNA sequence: TGTGCCACTTCCCTGGGTGGCACCTTC. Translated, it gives CATSLGGTF.

The CDR3 region has the DNA TGTGCCAGCAGCCGGATCGGGACTCTAGCGGGGGGGCAGGATGAGCAGTTCTTC. Protein product: CASSRIGTLAGGQDEQFF. The chain joins TRBV7-9 to TRBJ2-1; 12 nucleotides line up with TRBD2. Germline CDR1 reads SEHNR; CDR2 reads FQNEAQ (reference sequence). This CDR3 is built from 18 residues. The ends lost 5 bases at V and 8 bases at J; junction bases unmatched: 16.

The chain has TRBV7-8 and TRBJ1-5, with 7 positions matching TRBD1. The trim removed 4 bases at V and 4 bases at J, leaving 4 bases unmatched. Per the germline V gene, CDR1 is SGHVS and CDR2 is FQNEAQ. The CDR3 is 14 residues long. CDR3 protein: CASSSDRVNQPQHF. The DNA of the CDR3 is TGTGCCAGCAGCTCCGACAGGGTTAATCAGCCCCAGCATTTT.

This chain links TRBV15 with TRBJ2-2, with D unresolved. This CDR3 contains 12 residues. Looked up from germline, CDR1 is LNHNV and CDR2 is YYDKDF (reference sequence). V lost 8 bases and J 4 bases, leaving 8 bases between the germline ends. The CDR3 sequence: CATRLVTGELFF. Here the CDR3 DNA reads TGTGCCACCCGACTCGTCACCGGGGAGCTGTTTTTT.

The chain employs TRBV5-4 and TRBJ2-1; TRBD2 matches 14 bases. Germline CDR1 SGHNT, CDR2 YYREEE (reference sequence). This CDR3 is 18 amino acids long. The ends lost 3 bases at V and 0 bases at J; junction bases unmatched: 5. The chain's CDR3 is CASSSGLAGVHSYNEQFF. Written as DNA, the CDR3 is TGTGCCAGCAGCTCGGGACTAGCGGGGGTTCACTCCTACAATGAGCAGTTCTTC.

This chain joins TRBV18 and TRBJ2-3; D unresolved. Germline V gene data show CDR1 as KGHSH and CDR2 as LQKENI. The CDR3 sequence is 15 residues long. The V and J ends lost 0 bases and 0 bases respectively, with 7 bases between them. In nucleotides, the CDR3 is TGTGCCAGCTCACCACCTGACCCCAGCACAGATACGCAGTATTTT. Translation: CASSPPDPSTDTQYF.

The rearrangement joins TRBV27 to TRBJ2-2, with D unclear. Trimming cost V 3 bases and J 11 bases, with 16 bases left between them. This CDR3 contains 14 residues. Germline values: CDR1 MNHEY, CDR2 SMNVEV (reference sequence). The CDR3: CASSLGSLGKELFF. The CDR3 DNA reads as TGTGCCAGCAGTTTGGGGTCGTTGGGGAAAGAGCTGTTTTTT.

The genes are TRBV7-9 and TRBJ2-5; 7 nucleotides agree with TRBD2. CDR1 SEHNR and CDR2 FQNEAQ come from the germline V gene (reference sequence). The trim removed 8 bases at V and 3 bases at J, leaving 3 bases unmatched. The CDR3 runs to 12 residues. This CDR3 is CASRRGEETQYF. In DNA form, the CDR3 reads TGTGCCAGCCGCCGGGGGGAAGAGACCCAGTACTTC.

The CDR3 sequence: CASTLGLAGPTDTQYF. In nucleotides, the CDR3 is TGTGCCAGCACGCTGGGCTTAGCGGGGCCCACAGATACGCAGTATTTT. V is TRBV28 and J is TRBJ2-3; 8 bases agree with TRBD2. This CDR3 spans 16 amino acids. Germline CDR1 is MDHEN and CDR2 is SYDVKM. J gave up 2 bases and V 7 bases, and 11 bases lay outside the gene matches.

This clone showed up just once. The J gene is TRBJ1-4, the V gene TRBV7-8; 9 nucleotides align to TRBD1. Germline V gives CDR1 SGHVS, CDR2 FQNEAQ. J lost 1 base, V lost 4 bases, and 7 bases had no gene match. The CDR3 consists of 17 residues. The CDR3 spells CASSWSRDRETNEKLFF. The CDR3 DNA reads TGTGCCAGCAGCTGGTCCCGGGACAGGGAAACTAATGAAAAACTGTTTTTT.

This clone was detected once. The CDR3 is CASSQEGEGEQFF. The CDR3 DNA follows: TGTGCCAGCAGCCAAGAAGGTGAAGGTGAGCAGTTCTTC. The chain is built from TRBV4-2 and TRBJ2-1; D gene ambiguous. The CDR3 is 13 residues long. V dropped 0 bases and J dropped 9 bases, with 9 bases sitting between them. The germline gives CDR1 LGHNA, CDR2 YNFKEQ.

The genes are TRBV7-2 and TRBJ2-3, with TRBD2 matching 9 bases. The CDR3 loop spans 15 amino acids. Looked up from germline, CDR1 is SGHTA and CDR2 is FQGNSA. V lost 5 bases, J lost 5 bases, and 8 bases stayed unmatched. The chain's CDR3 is CASSLGGSGGDTQYF. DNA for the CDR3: TGTGCCAGCAGCCTGGGGGGTAGCGGGGGAGATACGCAGTATTTT.

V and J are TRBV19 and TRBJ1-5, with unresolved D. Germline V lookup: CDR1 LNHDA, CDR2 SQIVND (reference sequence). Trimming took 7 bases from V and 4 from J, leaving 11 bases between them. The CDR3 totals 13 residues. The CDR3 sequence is CASTGGINQPQHF. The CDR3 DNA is TGTGCCAGTACGGGAGGGATTAATCAGCCCCAGCATTTT.

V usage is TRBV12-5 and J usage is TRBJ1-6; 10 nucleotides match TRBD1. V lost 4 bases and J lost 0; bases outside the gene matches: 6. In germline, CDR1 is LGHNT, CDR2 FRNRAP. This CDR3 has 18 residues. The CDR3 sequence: CASGYRTGGSSYNSPLHF. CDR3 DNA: TGTGCTAGTGGTTACCGGACAGGGGGAAGCTCCTATAATTCACCCCTCCACTTT.

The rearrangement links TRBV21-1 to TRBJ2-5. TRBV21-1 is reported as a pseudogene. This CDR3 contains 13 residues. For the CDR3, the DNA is TGTGCCAGCAGCAAAAGACCCCAAGAGACCCAGTACTTC. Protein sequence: CASSKRPQETQYF.

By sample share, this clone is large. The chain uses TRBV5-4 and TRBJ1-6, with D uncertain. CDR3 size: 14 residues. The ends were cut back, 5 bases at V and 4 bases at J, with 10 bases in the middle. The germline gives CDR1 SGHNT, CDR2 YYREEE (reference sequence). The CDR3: CASSSDGYNSPLHF. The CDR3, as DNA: TGTGCCAGCAGTTCAGACGGATATAATTCACCCCTCCACTTT. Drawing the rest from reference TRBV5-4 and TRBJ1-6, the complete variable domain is ETGVTQSPTHLIKTRGQQVTLRCSSQSGHNTVSWYQQALGQGPQFIFQYYREEENGRGNFPPRFSGLQFPNYSSELNVNALELDDSALYLCASSSDGYNSPLHFGNGTRLTVT.

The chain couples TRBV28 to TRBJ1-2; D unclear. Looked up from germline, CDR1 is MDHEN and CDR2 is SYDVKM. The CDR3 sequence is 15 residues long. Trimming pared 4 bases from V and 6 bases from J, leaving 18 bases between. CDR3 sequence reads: CASSSQHTQRNGYTF. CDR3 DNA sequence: TGTGCCAGCAGTTCACAGCATACTCAGAGGAATGGCTACACCTTC.

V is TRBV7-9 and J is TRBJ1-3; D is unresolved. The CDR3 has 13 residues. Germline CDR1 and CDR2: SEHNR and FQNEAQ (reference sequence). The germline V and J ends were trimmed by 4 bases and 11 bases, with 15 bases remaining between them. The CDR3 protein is CASSSFTVRAIYF. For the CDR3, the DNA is TGTGCCAGCAGCTCTTTTACCGTTAGAGCCATATATTTT.

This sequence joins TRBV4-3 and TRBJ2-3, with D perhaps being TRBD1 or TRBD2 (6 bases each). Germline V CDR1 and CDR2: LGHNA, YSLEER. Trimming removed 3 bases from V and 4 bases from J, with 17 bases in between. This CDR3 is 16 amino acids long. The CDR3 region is CASSHSYGGVADTQYF. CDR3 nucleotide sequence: TGCGCCAGCAGCCATTCCTACGGGGGCGTAGCAGATACGCAGTATTTT.